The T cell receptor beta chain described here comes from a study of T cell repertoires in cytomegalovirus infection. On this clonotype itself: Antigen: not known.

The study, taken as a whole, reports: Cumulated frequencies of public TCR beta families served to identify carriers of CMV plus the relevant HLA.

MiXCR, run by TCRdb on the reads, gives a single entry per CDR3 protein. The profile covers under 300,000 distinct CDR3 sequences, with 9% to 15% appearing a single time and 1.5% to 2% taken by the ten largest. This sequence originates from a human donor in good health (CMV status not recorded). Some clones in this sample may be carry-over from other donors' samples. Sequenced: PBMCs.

DNA of the CDR3: TGTGCCACCAGCAGAGATTGGGATCAGCCCCAGCATTTT. It yields the protein CATSRDWDQPQHF. The chain links TRBV15 to TRBJ1-5; D not resolved. V was trimmed by 0 bases and J by 5 bases, leaving 5 bases between them. CDR3 length: 13 amino acids. The germline CDR1 and CDR2 sequences are LNHNV and YYDKDF (reference sequence).